These T cell receptor beta chains were read from a single sample in a study of T cell repertoires in cytomegalovirus infection. Antigens for these TCRs are unknown. A single record per CDR3 protein comes from TCRdb applying MiXCR to the reads. The sample carries 650,000 to 850,000 distinct CDR3 sequences, roughly 28% recorded once. This specimen consisted of cultured CD8+ T cells from PBMCs, obtained from culture after CMV antigen stimulation. The source of these receptors is a human donor in good health (CMV status not recorded). Some clones in this sample may be carry-over from other donors' samples. CDR3s include the opening cysteine and the closing phenylalanine or tryptophan. Each record gives: V gene, J gene, CDR3 protein.

TRBV12-5	TRBJ1-5	CASGLGQFNQPQHF
TRBV6-2/TRBV6-3	TRBJ1-5	CASDRLAGMEPQHF
TRBV19	TRBJ1-2	CASKMRRAGGLYGYTF
TRBV9	TRBJ2-3	CASSPSPGTGWGTDTQYF
TRBV29-1	TRBJ2-1	CSVEGRDSPRYEQFF
TRBV28	TRBJ1-1	CASSYPTLNTEAFF
TRBV6-5	TRBJ2-5	CAISYSVLAPGQETQYF
TRBV12-3/TRBV12-4	TRBJ2-3	CASNGGDTGTDTQYF
TRBV4-1	TRBJ1-5	CASSREFRSGNQPQHF
TRBV4-1	TRBJ2-1	CASSQDMGQLEQFF
TRBV6-1	TRBJ2-2	CASSFDRTGELFF
TRBV7-6	TRBJ1-1	CASMRQNTEAFF
TRBV5-4	TRBJ1-2	CASSLGGFGEGGYTF
TRBV25-1	TRBJ2-1	CASSEYFPDPYNEQFF
TRBV28	TRBJ2-1	CASSPLSSGFPYNEQFF
TRBV7-7	TRBJ2-1	CASSLASDNEQFF
TRBV19	TRBJ1-5	CASDRYSNQPQHF
TRBV10-3	TRBJ1-2	CAILDGAGGGYTF
TRBV20-1	TRBJ1-1	CSARVLVAEAFF
TRBV27	TRBJ1-1	CASSLVNSGPEAFF
TRBV6-6	TRBJ1-2	CASSLDSSYTF
TRBV15	TRBJ1-1	CATSKDRGLNTEAFF
TRBV7-9	TRBJ1-2	CASSSPGQTNDYGYTF
TRBV7-4	TRBJ2-5	CASRQGQQETQYF
TRBV2	TRBJ2-2	CASSPPPGENTGELFF
TRBV12-3/TRBV12-4	TRBJ1-1	CASRGPAPNTEAFF
TRBV6-8	TRBJ2-1	CASSYTGGADEQFF
TRBV5-3	TRBJ2-1	CASTGPRGEQFF
TRBV5-1	TRBJ2-1	CASSLDGTGIMNEQFF
TRBV20-1	TRBJ2-3	CSARERTGGGTQYF
TRBV20-1	TRBJ2-6	CSALNPGTGEAGANVLTF
TRBV28	TRBJ2-5	CASSYQGHETQYF
TRBV2	TRBJ2-2	CASRNAGQNTGELFF
TRBV27	TRBJ1-2	CASSHGPTPTNYGYTF
TRBV7-9	TRBJ2-1	CASSSTLTEDRGSYNEQFF
TRBV27	TRBJ2-3	CASSSRRQSTDTQYF
TRBV4-3	TRBJ2-1	CASSQTLAGSSYNEQFF
TRBV11-2	TRBJ1-2	CATPHSPWGGYTF
TRBV12-3/TRBV12-4	TRBJ1-3	CASSFDGSSGNTIYF
TRBV7-8	TRBJ2-1	CASSYRATYNEQFF
TRBV6-6	TRBJ1-2	CASSYSIQVQTANYGYTF
TRBV25-1	TRBJ2-7	CASTYPDRVYEQYF
TRBV12-3/TRBV12-4	TRBJ2-3	CASSLNTGGGTDTQYF
TRBV6-2/TRBV6-3	TRBJ1-5	CASSYGTVNVSHRVGDNQPQHF